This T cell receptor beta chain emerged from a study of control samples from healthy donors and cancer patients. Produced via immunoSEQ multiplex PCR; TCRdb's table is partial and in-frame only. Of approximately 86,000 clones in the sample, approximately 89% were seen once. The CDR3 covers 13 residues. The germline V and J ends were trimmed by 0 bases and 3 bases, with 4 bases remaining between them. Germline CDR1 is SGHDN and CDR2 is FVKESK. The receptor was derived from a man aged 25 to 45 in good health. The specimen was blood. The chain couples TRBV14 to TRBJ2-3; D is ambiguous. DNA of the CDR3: TGTGCCAGCAGCCAAGATCGTACAGATACGCAGTATTTT. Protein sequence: CASSQDRTDTQYF.